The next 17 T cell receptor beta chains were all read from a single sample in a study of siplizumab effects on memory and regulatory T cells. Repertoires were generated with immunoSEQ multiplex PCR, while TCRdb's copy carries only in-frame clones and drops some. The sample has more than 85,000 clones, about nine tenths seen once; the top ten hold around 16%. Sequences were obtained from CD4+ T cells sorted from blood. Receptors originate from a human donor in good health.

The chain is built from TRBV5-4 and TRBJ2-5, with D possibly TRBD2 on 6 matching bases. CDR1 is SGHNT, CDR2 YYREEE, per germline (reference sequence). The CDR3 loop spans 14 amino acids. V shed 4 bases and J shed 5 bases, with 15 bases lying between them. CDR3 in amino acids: CASSGRDGGETQYF. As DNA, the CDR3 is TGTGCCAGCAGCGGCCGGGACGGAGGGGAGACCCAGTACTTC.

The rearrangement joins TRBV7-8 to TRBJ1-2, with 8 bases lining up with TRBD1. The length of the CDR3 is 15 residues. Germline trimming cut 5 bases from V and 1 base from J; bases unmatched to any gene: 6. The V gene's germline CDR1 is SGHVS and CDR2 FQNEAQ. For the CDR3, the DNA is TGTGCCAGCAGCCCACAGGGGGGGGGTAACTATGGCTACACCTTC. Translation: CASSPQGGGNYGYTF. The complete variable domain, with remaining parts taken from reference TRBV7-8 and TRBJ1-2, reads GAGVSQSPRYKVAKRGQDVALRCDPISGHVSLFWYQQALGQGPEFLTYFQNEAQLDKSGLPSDRFFAERPEGSVSTLKIQRTQQEDSAVYLCASSPQGGGNYGYTFGSGTRLTVV.

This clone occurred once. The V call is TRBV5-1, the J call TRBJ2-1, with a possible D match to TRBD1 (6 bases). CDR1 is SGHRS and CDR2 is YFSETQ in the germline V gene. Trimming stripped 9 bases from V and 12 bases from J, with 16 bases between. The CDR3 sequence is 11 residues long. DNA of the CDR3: TGCGCCATCAAACTAGTCAGGGGGCAGTTCTTC. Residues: CAIKLVRGQFF.

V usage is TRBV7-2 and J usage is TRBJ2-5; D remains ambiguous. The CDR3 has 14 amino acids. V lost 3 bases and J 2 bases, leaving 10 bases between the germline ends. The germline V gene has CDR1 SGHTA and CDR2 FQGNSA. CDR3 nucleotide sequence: TGTGCCAGCAGCTTCGGCGGACCTCAAGAGACCCAGTACTTC. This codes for CASSFGGPQETQYF. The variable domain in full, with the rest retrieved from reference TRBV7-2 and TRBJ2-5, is GAGVSQSPSNKVTEKGKDVELRCDPISGHTALYWYRQSLGQGLEFLIYFQGNSAPDKSGLPSDRFSAERTGGSVSTLTIQRTQQEDSAVYLCASSFGGPQETQYFGPGTRLLVL.

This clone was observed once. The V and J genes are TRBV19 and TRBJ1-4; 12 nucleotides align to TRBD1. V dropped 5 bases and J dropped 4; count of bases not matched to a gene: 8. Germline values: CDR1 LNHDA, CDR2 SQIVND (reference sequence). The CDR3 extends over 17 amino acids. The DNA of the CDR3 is TGTGCCAGTAGTTCCCGGGACAGGGGGCTACGTAATGAAAAACTGTTTTTT. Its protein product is CASSSRDRGLRNEKLFF.

This CDR3 is CASSIIARQRGQPQHF. CDR3 sequence (DNA): TGTGCCAGTAGTATAATCGCGCGGCAAAGGGGTCAGCCCCAGCATTTT. The genes are TRBV19 and TRBJ1-5, with a weak D call TRBD1 (5 bases). The CDR3 extends over 16 amino acids. The V and J ends lost 2 bases and 6 bases respectively, with 17 bases between them. Germline-derived CDR1 and CDR2 are LNHDA and SQIVND (reference sequence).

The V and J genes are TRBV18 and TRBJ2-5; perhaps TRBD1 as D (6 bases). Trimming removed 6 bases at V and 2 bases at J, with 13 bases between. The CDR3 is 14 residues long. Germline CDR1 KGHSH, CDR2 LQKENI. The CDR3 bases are TGTGCCAGCTCCCTCTGGACAGTACAAGAGACCCAGTACTTC. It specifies CASSLWTVQETQYF.

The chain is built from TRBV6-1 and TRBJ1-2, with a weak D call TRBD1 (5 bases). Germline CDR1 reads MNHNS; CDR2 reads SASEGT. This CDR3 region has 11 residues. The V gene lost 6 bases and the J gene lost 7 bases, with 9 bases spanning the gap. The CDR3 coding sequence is TGTGCCAGCAGCCTGCAGGGTGGCTACACCTTC. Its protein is CASSLQGGYTF.

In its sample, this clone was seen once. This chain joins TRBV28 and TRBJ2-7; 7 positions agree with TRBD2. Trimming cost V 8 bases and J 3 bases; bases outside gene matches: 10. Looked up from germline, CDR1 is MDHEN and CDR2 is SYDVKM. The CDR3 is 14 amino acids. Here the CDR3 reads CASGRASLLYEQYF. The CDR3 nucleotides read TGTGCCAGCGGGAGGGCTAGCCTCCTCTACGAGCAGTACTTC.

This CDR3 is CASSSRGKKEGVSGNTIYF. DNA of the CDR3: TGTGCCAGCAGTTCGAGGGGAAAAAAAGAAGGGGTCTCTGGAAACACCATATATTTT. The rearrangement links TRBV27 to TRBJ1-3; D possibly corresponds to TRBD1 (5 bases). CDR1 MNHEY and CDR2 SMNVEV come from the germline V gene (reference sequence). V dropped 4 bases and J dropped 0 bases, with 22 bases sitting between them. This CDR3 is 19 amino acids long.

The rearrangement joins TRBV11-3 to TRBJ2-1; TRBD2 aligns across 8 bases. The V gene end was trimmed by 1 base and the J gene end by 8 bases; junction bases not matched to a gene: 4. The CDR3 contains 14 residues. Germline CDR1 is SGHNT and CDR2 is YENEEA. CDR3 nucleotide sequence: TGTGCCAGCAGCTTAGGACTAGCGTTCGATGAGCAGTTCTTC. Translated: CASSLGLAFDEQFF.

The CDR3 reads CASSPRLAENTGELFF. As DNA, the CDR3 is TGTGCCAGCAGCCCGCGACTAGCGGAGAACACCGGGGAGCTGTTTTTT. This chain connects TRBV9 to TRBJ2-2, with 9 bases aligning to TRBD2. Losses at the gene ends were 4 bases for V and 1 base for J; bases not matched to a gene: 5. Germline values: CDR1 SGDLS, CDR2 YYNGEE. The CDR3 covers 16 residues.

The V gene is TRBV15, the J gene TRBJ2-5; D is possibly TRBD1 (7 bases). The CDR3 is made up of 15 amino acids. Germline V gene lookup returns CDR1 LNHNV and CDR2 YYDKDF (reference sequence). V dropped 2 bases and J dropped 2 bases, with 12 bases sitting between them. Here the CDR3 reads CATSRKQGRQETQYF. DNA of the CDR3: TGTGCCACCAGCAGAAAACAGGGGAGGCAAGAGACCCAGTACTTC.

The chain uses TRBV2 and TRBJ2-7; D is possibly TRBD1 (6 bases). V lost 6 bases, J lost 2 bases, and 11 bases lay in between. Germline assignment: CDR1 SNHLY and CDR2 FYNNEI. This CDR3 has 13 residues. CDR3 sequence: CASRRQDTYEQYF. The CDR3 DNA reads TGTGCCAGCAGACGACAGGACACCTACGAGCAGTACTTC.

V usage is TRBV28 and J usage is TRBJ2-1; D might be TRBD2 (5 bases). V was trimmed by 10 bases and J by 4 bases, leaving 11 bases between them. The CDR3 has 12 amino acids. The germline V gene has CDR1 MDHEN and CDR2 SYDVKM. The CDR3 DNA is TGTGCCACAGGACTGGCTTACAATGAGCAGTTCTTC. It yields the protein CATGLAYNEQFF. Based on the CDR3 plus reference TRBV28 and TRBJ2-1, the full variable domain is DVKVTQSSRYLVKRTGEKVFLECVQDMDHENMFWYRQDPGLGLRLIYFSYDVKMKEKGDIPEGYSVSREKKERFSLILESASTNQTSMYLCATGLAYNEQFFGPGTRLTVL.

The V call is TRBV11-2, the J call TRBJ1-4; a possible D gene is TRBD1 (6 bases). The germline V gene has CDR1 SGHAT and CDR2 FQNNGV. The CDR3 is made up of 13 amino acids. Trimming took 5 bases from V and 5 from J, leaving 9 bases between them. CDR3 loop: CASSRDINEKLFF. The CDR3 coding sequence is TGTGCCAGCAGCAGGGACATAAATGAAAAACTGTTTTTT.

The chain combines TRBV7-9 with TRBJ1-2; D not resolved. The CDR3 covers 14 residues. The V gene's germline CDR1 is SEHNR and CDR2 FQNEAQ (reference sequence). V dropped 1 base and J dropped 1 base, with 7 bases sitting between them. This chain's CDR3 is CASSLVRDNYGYTF. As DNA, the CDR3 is TGTGCCAGCAGCTTAGTAAGGGATAACTATGGCTACACCTTC. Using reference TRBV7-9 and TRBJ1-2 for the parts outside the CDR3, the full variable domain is DTGVSQNPRHKITKRGQNVTFRCDPISEHNRLYWYRQTLGQGPEFLTYFQNEAQLEKSRLLSDRFSAERPKGSFSTLEIQRTEQGDSAMYLCASSLVRDNYGYTFGSGTRLTVV.